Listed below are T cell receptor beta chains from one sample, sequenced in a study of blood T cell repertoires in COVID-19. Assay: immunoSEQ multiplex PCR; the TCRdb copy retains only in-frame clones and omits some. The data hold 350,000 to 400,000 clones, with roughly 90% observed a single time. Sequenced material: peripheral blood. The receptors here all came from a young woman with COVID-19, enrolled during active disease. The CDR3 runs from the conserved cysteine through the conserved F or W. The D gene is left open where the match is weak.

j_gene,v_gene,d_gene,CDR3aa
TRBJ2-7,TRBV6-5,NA,CASSYSKWAGSNEQYF
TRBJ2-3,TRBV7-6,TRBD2,CASSSSGGGAPDTQYF
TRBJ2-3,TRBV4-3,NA,CASSQDLTDTQYF
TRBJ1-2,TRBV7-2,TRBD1,CASSPRQGLSYGYTF
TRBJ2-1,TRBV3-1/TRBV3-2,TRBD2,CASNQGAGGDEQFF
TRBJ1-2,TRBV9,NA,CASSVGSPTNYGYTF
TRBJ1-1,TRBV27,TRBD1,CASGDRVTEAFF
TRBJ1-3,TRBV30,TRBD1,CAWSGSPRDRATSGNTIYF
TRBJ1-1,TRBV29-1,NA,CSVPQGRGRMNTEAFF
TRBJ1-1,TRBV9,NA,CASSVGGGRGNTEAFF
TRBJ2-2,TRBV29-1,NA,CSVPGLDTGELFF
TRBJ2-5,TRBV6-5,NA,CASSYNGRVETQYF
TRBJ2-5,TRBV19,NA,CASSMNPASETQYF
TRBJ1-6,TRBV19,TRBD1,CASSIGVGTVNSPLHF
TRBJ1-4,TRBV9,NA,CASSETGATNEKLFF
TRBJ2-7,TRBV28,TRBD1,CATTEQGAHEQYF
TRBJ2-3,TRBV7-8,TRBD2,CADQERGLEFGDTQYF
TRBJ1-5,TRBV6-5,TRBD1,CASSSRRQGTAQPQHF
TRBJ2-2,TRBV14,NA,CASSQTGIQAGELFF
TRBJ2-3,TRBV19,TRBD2,CASSIASGGGTDTQYF
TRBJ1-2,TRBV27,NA,CASSFTASYGYTF
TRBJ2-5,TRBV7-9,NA,CASSSRERWETQYF
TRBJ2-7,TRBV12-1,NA,CASSSWVGHGYWYEQYF
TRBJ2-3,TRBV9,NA,CASSVGGDTQYF
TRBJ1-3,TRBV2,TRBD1,CATHQGEAGNTIYF
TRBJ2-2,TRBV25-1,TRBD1,CASTDQGAWAGELFF
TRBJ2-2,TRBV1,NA,CTSSQVALGANTGELFF
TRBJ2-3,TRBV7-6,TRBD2,CASSLAPGGRITDTQYF
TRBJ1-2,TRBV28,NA,CASFTSRLLLYGYTF
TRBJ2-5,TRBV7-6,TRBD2,CASSWILAGGLETQYF
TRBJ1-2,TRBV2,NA,CASSDIAYGYTF
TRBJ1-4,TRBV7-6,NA,CASSPVRGFEKLFF
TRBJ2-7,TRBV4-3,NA,CASSQDPHMSAANYEQYF
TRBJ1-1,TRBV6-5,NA,CASSYRRGGTEAFF
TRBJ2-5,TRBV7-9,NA,CASSLTVSGHQETQYF
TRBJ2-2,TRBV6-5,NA,CASSYDSPNTGELFF